This TCR beta chain is drawn from a study of CD8 T cells in ankylosing spondylitis. TCRdb reanalysed the 5' RACE reads using MiXCR and keeps one entry per CDR3 protein. Here the sample spans 240,000 or so distinct CDR3 sequences, about 10% being singletons. This clonotype was seen at least ten times. The sample comprised blood, either unsorted or a sorted T cell fraction (not recorded which). The TCR comes from a male donor with ankylosing spondylitis or in good health (not recorded which).

In DNA, the CDR3 is TGTGCCAGCAGCCCTCGGGGCGGGCAATACAATGAGCAGTTCTTC. Amino acid sequence: CASSPRGGQYNEQFF. The chain links TRBV7-6 to TRBJ2-1; possibly TRBD1 or TRBD2 for D (5 bases each). Deletions cut 5 bases from V and 4 bases from J, with 15 bases between. Germline V gene data show CDR1 as SGHVS and CDR2 as FNYEAQ. The CDR3 extends over 15 amino acids.